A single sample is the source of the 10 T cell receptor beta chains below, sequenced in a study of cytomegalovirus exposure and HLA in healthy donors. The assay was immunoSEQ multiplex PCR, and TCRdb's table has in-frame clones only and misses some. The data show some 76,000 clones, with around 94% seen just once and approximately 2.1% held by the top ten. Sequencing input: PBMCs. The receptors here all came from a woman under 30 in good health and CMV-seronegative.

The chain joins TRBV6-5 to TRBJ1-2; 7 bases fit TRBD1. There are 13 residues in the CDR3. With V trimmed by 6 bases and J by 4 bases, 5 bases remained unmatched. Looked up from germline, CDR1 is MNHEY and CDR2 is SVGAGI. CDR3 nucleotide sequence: TGTGCCAGCAGCCATACAGGGGCCTATGGCTACACCTTC. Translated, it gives CASSHTGAYGYTF.

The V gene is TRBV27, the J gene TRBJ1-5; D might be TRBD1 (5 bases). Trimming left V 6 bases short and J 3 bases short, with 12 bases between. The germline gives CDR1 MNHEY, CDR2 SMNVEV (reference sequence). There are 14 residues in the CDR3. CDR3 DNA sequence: TGTGCCAGCAGCCCGGGGGAAGTCAATCAGCCCCAGCATTTT. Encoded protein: CASSPGEVNQPQHF.

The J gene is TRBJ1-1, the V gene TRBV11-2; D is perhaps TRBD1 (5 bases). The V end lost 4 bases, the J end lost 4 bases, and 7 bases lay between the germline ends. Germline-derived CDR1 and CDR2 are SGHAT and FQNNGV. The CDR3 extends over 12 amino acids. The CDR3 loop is CASSYGGTEAFF. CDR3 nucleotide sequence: TGTGCCAGCAGCTACGGGGGCACTGAAGCTTTCTTT.

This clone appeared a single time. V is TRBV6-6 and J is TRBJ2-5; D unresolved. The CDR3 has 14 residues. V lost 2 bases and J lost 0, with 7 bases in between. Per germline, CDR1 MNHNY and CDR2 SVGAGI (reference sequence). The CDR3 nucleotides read TGTGCCAGCAGTTACCCCGGGTACCAAGAGACCCAGTACTTC. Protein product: CASSYPGYQETQYF.

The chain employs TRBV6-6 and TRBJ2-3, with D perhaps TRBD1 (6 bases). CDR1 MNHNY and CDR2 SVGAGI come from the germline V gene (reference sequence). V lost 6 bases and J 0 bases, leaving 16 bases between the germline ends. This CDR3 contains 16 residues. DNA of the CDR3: TGTGCCAGCAGGACAGCCCAACAGGGTAGCACAGATACGCAGTATTTT. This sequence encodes CASRTAQQGSTDTQYF.

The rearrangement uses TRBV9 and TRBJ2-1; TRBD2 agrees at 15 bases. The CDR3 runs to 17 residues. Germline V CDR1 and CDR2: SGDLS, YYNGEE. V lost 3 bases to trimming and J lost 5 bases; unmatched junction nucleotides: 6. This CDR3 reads CASSEGTSGRWDNEQFF. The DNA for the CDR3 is TGTGCCAGCAGCGAGGGGACTAGCGGGAGGTGGGACAATGAGCAGTTCTTC.

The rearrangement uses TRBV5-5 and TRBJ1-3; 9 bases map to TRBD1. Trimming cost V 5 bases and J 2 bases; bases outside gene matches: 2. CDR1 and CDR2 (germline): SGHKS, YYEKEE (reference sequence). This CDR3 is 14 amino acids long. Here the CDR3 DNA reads TGTGCCAGCAGGGGGACAGGGACTGGAAACACCATATATTTT. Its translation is CASRGTGTGNTIYF.

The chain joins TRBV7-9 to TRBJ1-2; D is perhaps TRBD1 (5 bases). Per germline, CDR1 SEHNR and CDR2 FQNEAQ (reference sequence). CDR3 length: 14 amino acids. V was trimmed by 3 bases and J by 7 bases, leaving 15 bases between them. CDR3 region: CASSFNRNFAGYTF. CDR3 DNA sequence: TGTGCCAGCAGCTTCAACAGGAACTTTGCTGGCTACACCTTC.

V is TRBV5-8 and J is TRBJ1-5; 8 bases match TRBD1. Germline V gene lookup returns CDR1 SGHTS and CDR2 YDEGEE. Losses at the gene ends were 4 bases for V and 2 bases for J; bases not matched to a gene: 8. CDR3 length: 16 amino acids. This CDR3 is CASSMTGVGRNQPQHF. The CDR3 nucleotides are TGTGCCAGCAGCATGACAGGGGTGGGACGCAATCAGCCCCAGCATTTT.

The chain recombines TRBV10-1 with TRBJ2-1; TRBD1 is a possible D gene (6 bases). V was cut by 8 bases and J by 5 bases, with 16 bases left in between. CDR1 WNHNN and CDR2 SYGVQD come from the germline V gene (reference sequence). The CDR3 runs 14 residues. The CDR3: CASGNRVGHNEQFF. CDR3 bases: TGCGCCAGCGGTAACAGGGTTGGACACAATGAGCAGTTCTTC.